A selection of T cell receptor beta chains follows, all from one sample in a study of blood T cell repertoires in COVID-19. TCRdb's copy holds only in-frame clones and misses some; the assay was immunoSEQ multiplex PCR. The sample contains approximately 400,000 clones, approximately 90% of which appear only once. The sample was peripheral blood. The receptor set was obtained from a woman between 50 and 59 years old with COVID-19, enrolled during active disease. CDR3s include the opening cysteine and the closing phenylalanine or tryptophan. Each record gives: V gene, clone size, J gene, D gene, CDR3 DNA, CDR3 protein. D genes are given only for firm matches. Size values are once, few and many counts, or a class for expanded clones, and some rows have none.

v_gene: TRBV10-3; abundance: NA; j_gene: TRBJ2-5; d_gene: NA; CDR3nt: TGTGCCATCAGTGAGTCGTCAGGGGCCCAAGAGACCCAGTACTTC; CDR3aa: CAISESSGAQETQYF
v_gene: TRBV19; abundance: NA; j_gene: TRBJ1-6; d_gene: NA; CDR3nt: TGTGCCAGTAGTACGCAGGGGACCTATAATTCACCCCTCCACTTT; CDR3aa: CASSTQGTYNSPLHF
v_gene: TRBV21-1; abundance: NA; j_gene: TRBJ1-2; d_gene: NA; CDR3nt: TGTGCCAGCAAATTGTTTAGCCTAGCTAACTATGGCTACACCTTC; CDR3aa: CASKLFSLANYGYTF
v_gene: TRBV11-2; abundance: NA; j_gene: TRBJ1-4; d_gene: NA; CDR3nt: TGTGCCAGCAGCCCACAGGCTGGAGGGGAAAAACTGTTTTTT; CDR3aa: CASSPQAGGEKLFF
v_gene: TRBV27; abundance: NA; j_gene: TRBJ2-3; d_gene: TRBD2; CDR3nt: TGTGCCAGCAGAAGCGGGGGGTCTTCAGATACGCAGTATTTT; CDR3aa: CASRSGGSSDTQYF
v_gene: TRBV27; abundance: few; j_gene: TRBJ1-2; d_gene: TRBD1; CDR3nt: TGTGCCAGCAGTTTACGACAGGGGATTCGGGGCTACACCTTC; CDR3aa: CASSLRQGIRGYTF
v_gene: TRBV9; abundance: NA; j_gene: TRBJ2-1; d_gene: TRBD2; CDR3nt: TGTGCCAGCAGCGTAGCGACTAGCGGTAGCTCCTACAATGAGCAGTTCTTC; CDR3aa: CASSVATSGSSYNEQFF
v_gene: TRBV28; abundance: NA; j_gene: TRBJ2-7; d_gene: TRBD1; CDR3nt: TGTGCCAGCAGTTCCTCGACAGGGGGCGAGCAGTACTTC; CDR3aa: CASSSSTGGEQYF
v_gene: TRBV10-3; abundance: NA; j_gene: TRBJ1-1; d_gene: TRBD1; CDR3nt: TGTGCCATCAGTGACCCCACAGGGGAGCGGGCTTTCTTT; CDR3aa: CAISDPTGERAFF
v_gene: TRBV10-3; abundance: NA; j_gene: TRBJ1-1; d_gene: NA; CDR3nt: TGTGCCATCAGTCAGGGCACTGAAGCTTTCTTT; CDR3aa: CAISQGTEAFF
v_gene: TRBV28; abundance: NA; j_gene: TRBJ2-2; d_gene: TRBD1; CDR3nt: TGTGCCAGCAGTTTACCAGGGGGAACCGGGGAGCTGTTTTTT; CDR3aa: CASSLPGGTGELFF
v_gene: TRBV3-1/TRBV3-2; abundance: NA; j_gene: TRBJ1-1; d_gene: NA; CDR3nt: TGTGCCAGCAGCCAAGGTCCAGGGACTGAAGCTTTCTTT; CDR3aa: CASSQGPGTEAFF
v_gene: TRBV19; abundance: NA; j_gene: TRBJ1-1; d_gene: TRBD1; CDR3nt: TGTGCCAGTATGCAGGACAGGGTGACCTCTGAAGCTTTCTTT; CDR3aa: CASMQDRVTSEAFF
v_gene: TRBV27; abundance: NA; j_gene: TRBJ2-6; d_gene: NA; CDR3nt: TGTGCCAGCAGTCACAGGGTTGGCTCTGGGGCCAACGTCCTGACTTTC; CDR3aa: CASSHRVGSGANVLTF
v_gene: TRBV9; abundance: NA; j_gene: TRBJ1-2; d_gene: NA; CDR3nt: TGTGCCAGCAGCGTAGATGCAGGTCCAGATGGCTACACCTTC; CDR3aa: CASSVDAGPDGYTF
v_gene: TRBV29-1; abundance: NA; j_gene: TRBJ1-1; d_gene: NA; CDR3nt: TGCAGCGTAATACAAAGAATGAACACTGAAGCTTTCTTT; CDR3aa: CSVIQRMNTEAFF
v_gene: TRBV11-2; abundance: NA; j_gene: TRBJ2-3; d_gene: NA; CDR3nt: TGTGCCAGCAGCTTAGTTGCGGCAGATACGCAGTATTTT; CDR3aa: CASSLVAADTQYF
v_gene: TRBV6-5; abundance: NA; j_gene: TRBJ1-2; d_gene: NA; CDR3nt: TGTGCCAGCAGAAATAGACAGGCTTCCTATGGCTACACCTTC; CDR3aa: CASRNRQASYGYTF
v_gene: TRBV3-1/TRBV3-2; abundance: once; j_gene: TRBJ2-3; d_gene: NA; CDR3nt: TGTGCCAGCAGCCCTGGACTGACAGATACGCAGTATTTT; CDR3aa: CASSPGLTDTQYF
v_gene: TRBV19; abundance: NA; j_gene: TRBJ1-3; d_gene: TRBD1; CDR3nt: TGTGCCAGTAGTATGAGCGAGGGACAGTCGGCGAGCTGGAGAAACACCATATATTTT; CDR3aa: CASSMSEGQSASWRNTIYF
v_gene: TRBV6-5; abundance: NA; j_gene: TRBJ1-2; d_gene: NA; CDR3nt: TGTGCCAGCAGTTACCGGGGGACTAACTATGGCTACACCTTC; CDR3aa: CASSYRGTNYGYTF
v_gene: TRBV12-3/TRBV12-4; abundance: NA; j_gene: TRBJ1-6; d_gene: NA; CDR3nt: TGTGCCAGCAGTTTAGGGGGCGGTTCACCCCTCCACTTT; CDR3aa: CASSLGGGSPLHF
v_gene: TRBV2; abundance: few; j_gene: TRBJ1-1; d_gene: TRBD1; CDR3nt: TGTGCCAGCAGCCCAATCCTACAGGGGGAGGCTTTCTTT; CDR3aa: CASSPILQGEAFF
v_gene: TRBV19; abundance: NA; j_gene: TRBJ2-1; d_gene: TRBD1; CDR3nt: TGTGCAGTGGGACAGTTGTACAATGAGCAGTTCTTC; CDR3aa: CAVGQLYNEQFF
v_gene: TRBV29-1; abundance: NA; j_gene: TRBJ2-7; d_gene: NA; CDR3nt: TGCAGCGTCCTTTCCTCCTACGAGCAGTACTTC; CDR3aa: CSVLSSYEQYF
v_gene: TRBV27; abundance: few; j_gene: TRBJ2-1; d_gene: NA; CDR3nt: TGTGCCAGCAGTTCCGGGGGAACGGGCAATGAGCAGTTCTTC; CDR3aa: CASSSGGTGNEQFF
v_gene: TRBV29-1; abundance: NA; j_gene: TRBJ1-1; d_gene: TRBD1; CDR3nt: TGCAGCGCCGAGAGGGCAGGGGGCGTCACTGAAGCTTTCTTT; CDR3aa: CSAERAGGVTEAFF
v_gene: TRBV27; abundance: NA; j_gene: TRBJ1-1; d_gene: NA; CDR3nt: TGTGCCAGCAGTTTATGGGGCCAAGCCACTGAAGCTTTCTTT; CDR3aa: CASSLWGQATEAFF
v_gene: TRBV19; abundance: NA; j_gene: TRBJ2-3; d_gene: NA; CDR3nt: TGTGCCAGTAGTACCGGGACACCCAGCACAGATACGCAGTATTTT; CDR3aa: CASSTGTPSTDTQYF
v_gene: TRBV2; abundance: NA; j_gene: TRBJ2-1; d_gene: TRBD2; CDR3nt: TGTGCCAGCACCGGACTAGCGGGGGACAATGAGCAGTTCTTC; CDR3aa: CASTGLAGDNEQFF
v_gene: TRBV2; abundance: NA; j_gene: TRBJ2-3; d_gene: TRBD1; CDR3nt: TGTGCCAGCAGGCAGTGGACAGGGGGCGCAGATACGCAGTATTTT; CDR3aa: CASRQWTGGADTQYF
v_gene: TRBV11-2; abundance: NA; j_gene: TRBJ1-1; d_gene: NA; CDR3nt: TGTGCCAGCAGCTTCCTGGGGGGCACTGAAGCTTTCTTT; CDR3aa: CASSFLGGTEAFF
v_gene: TRBV5-1; abundance: NA; j_gene: TRBJ1-5; d_gene: TRBD1; CDR3nt: TGCGCCAGCAGCTTGACAGGGGACAGCAATCAGCCCCAGCATTTT; CDR3aa: CASSLTGDSNQPQHF
v_gene: TRBV2; abundance: NA; j_gene: TRBJ1-5; d_gene: NA; CDR3nt: TGTGCCAGCAGACCTTATACTGGCAATCAGCCCCAGCATTTT; CDR3aa: CASRPYTGNQPQHF
v_gene: TRBV11-2; abundance: NA; j_gene: TRBJ2-5; d_gene: NA; CDR3nt: TGTGCCAGCAGGGGGCGAGGTCCGAATACCCAGTACTTC; CDR3aa: CASRGRGPNTQYF
v_gene: TRBV28; abundance: NA; j_gene: TRBJ1-2; d_gene: NA; CDR3nt: TGTGCCAGCAGCCCGCCCGGTTCCTCCGCCGTCTATGGCTACACCTTC; CDR3aa: CASSPPGSSAVYGYTF
v_gene: TRBV7-6; abundance: NA; j_gene: TRBJ1-6; d_gene: TRBD1; CDR3nt: TGTGCCAGCAGCTTAGCTCGGGGCGGACAGGGCTATAATTCACCCCTCCACTTT; CDR3aa: CASSLARGGQGYNSPLHF
v_gene: TRBV5-1; abundance: NA; j_gene: TRBJ1-2; d_gene: NA; CDR3nt: TGCGCCAGCAGCCCGGACATTCCCTATGGCTACACCTTC; CDR3aa: CASSPDIPYGYTF
v_gene: TRBV12-3/TRBV12-4; abundance: NA; j_gene: TRBJ1-1; d_gene: NA; CDR3nt: TGTGCCAGCAGTTCCCCGAGGGACAAAGCTTTCTTT; CDR3aa: CASSSPRDKAFF
v_gene: TRBV6-1; abundance: NA; j_gene: TRBJ2-7; d_gene: TRBD2; CDR3nt: TGTGCCAGCAGTGTTCGGGGACTAGCGGGGGGCCGCCTCGAGCAGTACTTC; CDR3aa: CASSVRGLAGGRLEQYF
v_gene: TRBV6-4; abundance: NA; j_gene: TRBJ2-7; d_gene: TRBD1; CDR3nt: TGTGCCAGCAGTTTAACGACAGGGGACGAGCAGTACTTC; CDR3aa: CASSLTTGDEQYF
v_gene: TRBV5-4; abundance: NA; j_gene: TRBJ1-4; d_gene: TRBD1; CDR3nt: TGTGCCAGCAGCTTGTGGGGACAGCAAAATGAAAAACTGTTTTTT; CDR3aa: CASSLWGQQNEKLFF
v_gene: TRBV30; abundance: NA; j_gene: TRBJ2-5; d_gene: TRBD2; CDR3nt: TGTGCCTGGAGTAAACTAGCGGGGGGGCGTCTGGGTGAAGAGACCCAGTACTTC; CDR3aa: CAWSKLAGGRLGEETQYF
v_gene: TRBV12-3/TRBV12-4; abundance: NA; j_gene: TRBJ1-1; d_gene: NA; CDR3nt: TGTGCCAGCAGCCCAAGCTGGAACACTGAAGCTTTCTTT; CDR3aa: CASSPSWNTEAFF
v_gene: TRBV5-6; abundance: NA; j_gene: TRBJ1-2; d_gene: NA; CDR3nt: TGTGCCAGCATAAGAGCGGGACCGCTCTTCTATGGCTACACCTTC; CDR3aa: CASIRAGPLFYGYTF
v_gene: TRBV7-9; abundance: once; j_gene: TRBJ1-2; d_gene: NA; CDR3nt: TGTGCCAGCAGCTTTCGGTCCCCCTATGGCTACACCTTC; CDR3aa: CASSFRSPYGYTF
v_gene: TRBV4-1; abundance: NA; j_gene: TRBJ2-5; d_gene: TRBD1; CDR3nt: TGCGCCAGCAGCACCGGGACAGGGTACCAAGAGACCCAGTACTTC; CDR3aa: CASSTGTGYQETQYF
v_gene: TRBV12-3/TRBV12-4; abundance: NA; j_gene: TRBJ1-2; d_gene: NA; CDR3nt: TGTGCCAGCACCTGGCGAGGGGGAGGCTACACCTTC; CDR3aa: CASTWRGGGYTF
v_gene: TRBV5-1; abundance: NA; j_gene: TRBJ1-1; d_gene: NA; CDR3nt: TGCGCCAGCAGCTTGGCAGTAAGAGGCACTGAAGCTTTCTTT; CDR3aa: CASSLAVRGTEAFF
v_gene: TRBV6-5; abundance: few; j_gene: TRBJ2-1; d_gene: TRBD2; CDR3nt: TGTGCCAGCAGCCTACTAGCGGGGGAGTACAATGAGCAGTTCTTC; CDR3aa: CASSLLAGEYNEQFF
v_gene: TRBV18; abundance: NA; j_gene: TRBJ1-4; d_gene: TRBD1; CDR3nt: TGTGCCAGCTCACCGTCGGGACAGGCTAATGAAAAACTGTTTTTT; CDR3aa: CASSPSGQANEKLFF
v_gene: TRBV19; abundance: NA; j_gene: TRBJ2-5; d_gene: TRBD2; CDR3nt: TGTGCCAGTAGCACCTCCCCAGCGGGGCTCGGGGAGACCCAGTACTTC; CDR3aa: CASSTSPAGLGETQYF
v_gene: TRBV2; abundance: once; j_gene: TRBJ2-7; d_gene: TRBD2; CDR3nt: TGTGCCGGTAGCGGGGGGCCCTACGAGCAGTACTTC; CDR3aa: CAGSGGPYEQYF
v_gene: TRBV5-8; abundance: once; j_gene: TRBJ1-2; d_gene: TRBD1; CDR3nt: TGTGCCAGCAGCCTCAGGGGGTATGGCTACACCTTC; CDR3aa: CASSLRGYGYTF
v_gene: TRBV28; abundance: once; j_gene: TRBJ1-1; d_gene: NA; CDR3nt: TGTGCCAGCATCACTACAGGGTACACTGAAGCTTTCTTT; CDR3aa: CASITTGYTEAFF
v_gene: TRBV27; abundance: once; j_gene: TRBJ2-2; d_gene: NA; CDR3nt: TGTGCCAGCAGTTCTGGGACTTACACCGGGGAGCTGTTTTTT; CDR3aa: CASSSGTYTGELFF
v_gene: TRBV27; abundance: NA; j_gene: TRBJ2-7; d_gene: TRBD1; CDR3nt: TGTGCCAGCAGTTTCCTCCTGCAGGGGGCTAGGAACGAGCAGTACTTC; CDR3aa: CASSFLLQGARNEQYF
v_gene: TRBV11-3; abundance: NA; j_gene: TRBJ2-4; d_gene: NA; CDR3nt: TGTGCCAGTCGGCGGCCGTCGTCACCCATTCAGTACTTC; CDR3aa: CASRRPSSPIQYF
v_gene: TRBV19; abundance: NA; j_gene: TRBJ1-1; d_gene: TRBD1; CDR3nt: TGTGCCAGTAGTAACGGACAGGGGGCATCAGAAGCTTTCTTT; CDR3aa: CASSNGQGASEAFF
v_gene: TRBV4-1; abundance: NA; j_gene: TRBJ1-4; d_gene: NA; CDR3nt: TGCGCCAGCAGCACCAGGGTAGGAGAAAAACTGTTTTTT; CDR3aa: CASSTRVGEKLFF